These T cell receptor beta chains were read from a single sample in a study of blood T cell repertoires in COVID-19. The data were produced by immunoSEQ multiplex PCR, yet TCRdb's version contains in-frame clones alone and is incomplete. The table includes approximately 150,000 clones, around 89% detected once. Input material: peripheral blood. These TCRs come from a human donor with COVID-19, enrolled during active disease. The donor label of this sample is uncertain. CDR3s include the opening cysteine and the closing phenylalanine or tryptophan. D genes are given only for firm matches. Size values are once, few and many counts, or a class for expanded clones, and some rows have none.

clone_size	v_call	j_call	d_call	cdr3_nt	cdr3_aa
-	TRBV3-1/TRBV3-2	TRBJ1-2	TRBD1	TGTGCCAGCAGCCCGAGACAGGGTTTAGGCTACACCTTC	CASSPRQGLGYTF
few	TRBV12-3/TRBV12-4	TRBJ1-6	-	TGTGCCAGCAGTTACGGTGCGGATTCACCCCTCCACTTT	CASSYGADSPLHF
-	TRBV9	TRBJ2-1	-	TGTGCCAGCAGCTTGAACGTCGGCTACAATGAGCAGTTCTTC	CASSLNVGYNEQFF
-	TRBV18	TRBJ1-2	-	TGTGCCAGCTCACTAGTCGGGAGGGACGGTCTGGAGTTC	CASSLVGRDGLEF
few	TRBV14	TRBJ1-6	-	TGTGCCAGCAGCCAAGTATACAGGGTGAATTCACCCCTCCACTTT	CASSQVYRVNSPLHF
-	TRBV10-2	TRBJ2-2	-	TGCGCCAGCAGTGAACGGGAGATCACCGGGGAGCTGTTTTTT	CASSEREITGELFF
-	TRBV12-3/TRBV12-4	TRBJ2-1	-	TGTGCCAGTCGTGAGGGAGAAGGATGGCAGTTCTTC	CASREGEGWQFF
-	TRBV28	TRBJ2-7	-	TGTGCCAGCAGTCTACCTGCCGCCGGGGCCTACGAGCAGTACTTC	CASSLPAAGAYEQYF
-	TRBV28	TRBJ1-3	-	TGTGCCAGCAGTTCCGCGACAGATTCTGGAAACACCATATATTTT	CASSSATDSGNTIYF
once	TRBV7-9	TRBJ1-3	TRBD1	TGTGCCAGCAGCCAAGGGGGCGATACCTCTGGAAACACCATATATTTT	CASSQGGDTSGNTIYF
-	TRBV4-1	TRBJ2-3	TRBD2	TGCGCCAGCAGCCCGCTAGCGGGGGGGCGAGGGGGCACAGATACGCAGTATTTT	CASSPLAGGRGGTDTQYF